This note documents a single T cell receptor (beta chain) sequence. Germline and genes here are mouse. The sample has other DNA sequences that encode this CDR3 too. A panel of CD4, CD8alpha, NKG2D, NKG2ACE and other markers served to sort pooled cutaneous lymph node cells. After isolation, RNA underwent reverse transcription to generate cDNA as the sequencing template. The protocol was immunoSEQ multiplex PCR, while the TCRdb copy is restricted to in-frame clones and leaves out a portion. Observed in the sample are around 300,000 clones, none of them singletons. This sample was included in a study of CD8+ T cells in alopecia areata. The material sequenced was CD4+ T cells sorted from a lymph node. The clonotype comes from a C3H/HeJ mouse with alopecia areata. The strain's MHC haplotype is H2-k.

This chain's CDR3 is CASSDDRGSAETLYF. The CDR3 DNA, read in part, is TGTGCCAGCAGTGATGACAGGGGTAGTGCAGAA. This chain uses TRBV13-1 with TRBJ2-3; TRBD1 aligns across 7 bases. From the germline J gene comes the end of the CDR3, since the read stops 4 residues before it. Unmatched junction bases numbered 1, after V lost 0 bases and J lost 0 bases. The CDR3 is 15 residues long. Germline lookup yields CDR1 NSHNY and CDR2 SYGAGN.